Below are 32 T cell receptor beta chains sequenced from a single sample in a study of cytomegalovirus exposure and HLA in healthy donors listed by TCRdb under 2017. Library preparation employed the immunoSEQ multiplex PCR assay. For the multiplex PCR, a mixture combining 60 forward primers for TCR Vbeta segments and 13 reverse primers for TCR Jbeta segments was used. This is the immuneACCESS table as TCRdb keeps it, with only in-frame sequences that have V and J called. A part of the clones is gone; compared with another copy, unresolved V genes explain less than half, and the rest is unexplained. Recorded for this sample are 150,000 to 200,000 clones; just over 75% of them occurred a single time. The ten largest clones represent approximately 1.5% of the sample. What was sequenced was PBMCs. These receptors were taken from a woman younger than 45 in good health and CMV-seropositive.

The chain carries TRBV7-6 and TRBJ2-7; D remains unclear. The CDR3 runs 12 residues. Trimming removed 4 bases at V and 6 bases at J, with 10 bases between. Per the germline V gene, CDR1 is SGHVS and CDR2 is FNYEAQ. CDR3 coding DNA: TGTGCCAGCAGCTCCCAGTGGTGCGAGCAGTACTTC. This codes for CASSSQWCEQYF.

The chain carries TRBV19 and TRBJ1-5, with TRBD1 matching over 7 bases. Unmatched junction bases numbered 14, after V lost 10 bases and J lost 5 bases. The CDR3 runs 15 residues. The V gene's germline CDR1 is LNHDA and CDR2 SQIVND (reference sequence). The CDR3 DNA reads TGTGCCACCAGTACCGGGACAGTGATCCATCAGCCCCAGCATTTT. Residues: CATSTGTVIHQPQHF.

This rearrangement joins TRBV7-9 to TRBJ2-7; TRBD1 is a possible D gene (5 bases). Germline V gives CDR1 SEHNR, CDR2 FQNEAQ (reference sequence). The CDR3 is 11 residues long. Trimming removed 5 bases at V and 3 bases at J, with 5 bases between. The CDR3 DNA is TGTGCCAGCAGCAGGGGCTACGAGCAGTACTTC. This sequence encodes CASSRGYEQYF.

The J gene is TRBJ2-3, the V gene TRBV5-1; D is perhaps TRBD2 (6 bases). Between the trimmed V and J ends, which lost 4 bases and 5 bases, there was a span of 14 bases. This CDR3 is built from 14 residues. The germline V gene encodes CDR1 SGHRS and CDR2 YFSETQ. The CDR3, as DNA: TGCGCCAGCAGCACCCGACTAGAAGGAGATACGCAGTATTTT. Amino acids: CASSTRLEGDTQYF.

In this sample, this clone turned up once. The V and J genes are TRBV29-1 and TRBJ2-1, with 10 positions matching TRBD2. This CDR3 contains 16 residues. Germline V gives CDR1 SQVTM, CDR2 ANQGSEA. V lost 1 base and J lost 4; bases outside the gene matches: 7. The CDR3 coding sequence is TGCAGCGTTGAAGTCCTCACTAGCGGGGCTTACAATGAGCAGTTCTTC. This sequence encodes CSVEVLTSGAYNEQFF.

The chain employs TRBV15 and TRBJ2-1, with TRBD2 matching 13 bases. Germline V CDR1 and CDR2: LNHNV, YYDKDF (reference sequence). V gave up 5 bases and J gave up 8 bases; unmatched junction bases: 9. This CDR3 contains 16 residues. DNA of the CDR3: TGTGCCACCAGCCGAATGGGACTAGCGGGAAACTATGAGCAGTTCTTC. It yields the protein CATSRMGLAGNYEQFF.

J is TRBJ2-1 and V is TRBV30; 7 bases line up with TRBD2. This CDR3 spans 17 amino acids. Germline V gene lookup returns CDR1 GTSNPN and CDR2 SVGIG (reference sequence). Unmatched junction bases numbered 20, after V lost 2 bases and J lost 10 bases. DNA of the CDR3: TGTGCCTGGAGTTTCCCAGGACCGAGCGGGGATTTAGGGGAGCAGTTCTTC. It encodes CAWSFPGPSGDLGEQFF.

In its sample, this clone was seen once. V usage is TRBV27 and J usage is TRBJ2-5; possible D gene TRBD1, 6 bases. Looked up from germline, CDR1 is MNHEY and CDR2 is SMNVEV (reference sequence). The CDR3 is made up of 15 amino acids. V was trimmed by 4 bases and J by 5 bases, leaving 17 bases between them. CDR3 amino acids: CASSSRQAGMETQYF. As DNA, the CDR3 is TGTGCCAGCAGTTCCAGACAGGCTGGTATGGAGACCCAGTACTTC.

The rearrangement joins TRBV1 to TRBJ2-5; the D call of TRBD2 is as the table states it, not checked on the DNA. TRBV1 represents a pseudogene. The CDR3 spans 15 residues. This CDR3 reads CTSSPSARGGETQYF. The DNA for the CDR3 is TGCACCAGCAGCCCAAGCGCCCGGGGGGGGGAGACCCAGTACTTC.

CDR3 amino acids: CASSLAGEHRGTDTQYF. CDR3 nucleotide sequence: TGCGCCAGCAGCTTGGCCGGGGAGCATAGGGGGACAGATACGCAGTATTTT. V and J are TRBV5-1 and TRBJ2-3, with D possibly matching TRBD1 (6 bases). Germline CDR1 SGHRS, CDR2 YFSETQ. The CDR3 extends over 17 amino acids. Deletions cut 0 bases from V and 3 bases from J, with 17 bases between.

Worth noting for this clone: The same CDR3 can be traced to other DNA sequences in this sample. V is TRBV6-5 and J is TRBJ1-5; 7 bases align to TRBD1. The V gene's germline CDR1 is MNHEY and CDR2 SVGAGI. The V and J ends lost 6 bases and 0 bases, in that order; junction bases with no gene match: 2. The CDR3 runs 14 residues. This CDR3 reads CASSRDSSNQPQHF. CDR3 nucleotide sequence: TGTGCCAGCAGCCGGGACAGTAGCAATCAGCCCCAGCATTTT.

V is TRBV11-2 and J is TRBJ2-3, with a tentative D call TRBD2 (6 bases). Germline CDR1 is SGHAT and CDR2 is FQNNGV. With 8 bases removed from V and 1 base from J, the gap between germline ends came to 10 bases. The CDR3 runs 13 residues. CDR3 region: CASGSGGTDTQYF. In DNA, the CDR3 is TGTGCCAGCGGTTCGGGAGGCACAGATACGCAGTATTTT.

The rearrangement uses TRBV6-5 and TRBJ1-1; D is perhaps TRBD1 (5 bases). The germline V gene has CDR1 MNHEY and CDR2 SVGAGI. V lost 1 base and J 4 bases, leaving 13 bases between the germline ends. There are 15 residues in the CDR3. The DNA of the CDR3 is TGTGCCAGCAGTTACTTCTCCCAGGGAGGCACTGAAGCTTTCTTT. It encodes CASSYFSQGGTEAFF.

This chain links TRBV28 with TRBJ2-5, with 12 bases lining up with TRBD2. From germline, CDR1 is MDHEN and CDR2 SYDVKM. This CDR3 is built from 16 residues. J was trimmed by 5 bases and V by 0 bases; bases with no gene match: 4. CDR3 loop: CASSLWTSGSPETQYF. The CDR3 nucleotides are TGTGCCAGCAGTTTATGGACTAGCGGGAGTCCGGAGACCCAGTACTTC.

The chain joins TRBV28 to TRBJ2-7; tentative D call: TRBD1 (5 bases). Germline CDR1 MDHEN, CDR2 SYDVKM. The CDR3 spans 15 residues. V shed 6 bases and J shed 3 bases, with 18 bases lying between them. The CDR3 DNA reads TGTGCCAGCAGCCGAGACAGCGCTACACACTACGAGCAGTACTTC. Residues: CASSRDSATHYEQYF. Looking up the rest from reference TRBV28 and TRBJ2-7 gives the full variable domain: DVKVTQSSRYLVKRTGEKVFLECVQDMDHENMFWYRQDPGLGLRLIYFSYDVKMKEKGDIPEGYSVSREKKERFSLILESASTNQTSMYLCASSRDSATHYEQYFGPGTRLTVT.

The gene calls are TRBV7-8 and TRBJ2-5, with D maybe TRBD1 (6 bases). CDR3 length: 14 residues. Germline V gives CDR1 SGHVS, CDR2 FQNEAQ. The germline V and J ends were trimmed by 7 bases and 2 bases, with 14 bases remaining between them. The CDR3 coding sequence is TGTGCCAGCAACCCGGACAGTCGTCAAGAGACCCAGTACTTC. Translating it yields CASNPDSRQETQYF.

V usage is TRBV5-4 and J usage is TRBJ2-5; 8 nucleotides match TRBD1. This CDR3 contains 14 residues. Trimming removed 4 bases from V and 2 bases from J; junction bases left unmatched: 4. Germline V gene sequence: CDR1 SGHNT, CDR2 YYREEE (reference sequence). In nucleotides, the CDR3 is TGTGCCAGCAGCCTCAACAGGGGGCAAGAGACCCAGTACTTC. Translated: CASSLNRGQETQYF.

This clone appeared a few times. The chain employs TRBV27 and TRBJ2-5; D might be TRBD1 (5 bases). The V end was cut by 0 bases, the J end by 0 bases, with 20 bases between. The CDR3 consists of 19 residues. Germline V gene sequence: CDR1 MNHEY, CDR2 SMNVEV (reference sequence). This CDR3 reads CASSLSPDSRHRYQETQYF. The CDR3 nucleotides are TGTGCCAGCAGTTTATCTCCCGACTCTCGGCACAGGTACCAAGAGACCCAGTACTTC.

In this sample, this clone turned up a few times. CDR3 bases: TGCGCCAGCACCCCTGATATGGCAAGCTCCTACAATGAGCAGTTCTTC. It codes for CASTPDMASSYNEQFF. V and J are TRBV4-3 and TRBJ2-1; D call uncertain. CDR1 is LGHNA and CDR2 is YSLEER in the germline V gene. The CDR3 is made up of 16 amino acids. V was trimmed by 7 bases and J by 0 bases, leaving 16 bases between them.

V and J are TRBV5-1 and TRBJ2-1; 13 nucleotides agree with TRBD2. J was trimmed by 6 bases and V by 5 bases; bases with no gene match: 5. The CDR3 loop spans 15 amino acids. Germline lookup yields CDR1 SGHRS and CDR2 YFSETQ. CDR3 amino acids: CASRPTSGRANEQFF. CDR3 in DNA: TGCGCCAGCAGGCCCACTAGCGGGAGGGCCAATGAGCAGTTCTTC.

The chain couples TRBV10-1 to TRBJ2-3; the match to TRBD2 covers 10 bases. Germline CDR1 is WNHNN and CDR2 is SYGVQD (reference sequence). The CDR3 totals 15 residues. V trimming: 3 bases; J trimming: 5 bases; junction bases outside the gene matches: 5. Written as DNA, the CDR3 is TGCGCCAGCAGTGATGGAGCGGGAGGGGGAGATACGCAGTATTTT. This translates into CASSDGAGGGDTQYF.

This chain joins TRBV4-3 and TRBJ1-3; TRBD1 matches at 7 bases. In germline, CDR1 is LGHNA, CDR2 YSLEER. Germline trimming cut 1 base from V and 0 bases from J; bases unmatched to any gene: 3. CDR3 length: 16 residues. The CDR3 DNA is TGCGCCAGCAGCCAAGGGACAGGAGACTCTGGAAACACCATATATTTT. It translates to CASSQGTGDSGNTIYF.

This rearrangement joins TRBV27 to TRBJ1-5; 12 bases are a match to TRBD1. Per the germline V gene, CDR1 is MNHEY and CDR2 is SMNVEV (reference sequence). Trimming took 5 bases from V and 4 from J; bases not matched to a gene: 6. This CDR3 has 16 residues. The DNA for the CDR3 is TGTGCCAGCAGTGGGGGGACAGGGGGCGGTAATCAGCCCCAGCATTTT. Encoded protein: CASSGGTGGGNQPQHF.

The chain employs TRBV5-1 and TRBJ1-5; D might be TRBD1 (5 bases). The germline V gene has CDR1 SGHRS and CDR2 YFSETQ. The CDR3 loop spans 15 amino acids. V was trimmed by 4 bases and J by 3 bases, leaving 14 bases between them. CDR3 DNA: TGCGCCAGCAGCCCGGGAGTAGGGGCCAATCAGCCCCAGCATTTT. Translated, it gives CASSPGVGANQPQHF.

This clone has more than one count but fewer than ten. The V and J genes are TRBV25-1 and TRBJ1-3; perhaps TRBD1 as D (5 bases). Trimming removed 1 base at V and 4 bases at J, with 11 bases between. The CDR3 covers 15 residues. Germline V gene lookup returns CDR1 MGHDK and CDR2 SYGVNS. The CDR3 here is CASSEWGAGGNTIYF. For the CDR3, the DNA is TGTGCCAGCAGTGAATGGGGCGCGGGGGGAAACACCATATATTTT.

This chain uses TRBV7-9 with TRBJ2-2; possible D gene TRBD2, 5 bases. V was shortened by 8 bases and J by 7 bases, with 20 bases between the two germline ends. CDR1 is SEHNR, CDR2 FQNEAQ, per germline (reference sequence). This CDR3 comprises 15 residues. This CDR3 reads CASPTDGKPVGELFF. The DNA of the CDR3 is TGTGCCAGCCCTACTGACGGGAAGCCGGTCGGGGAGCTGTTTTTT.

The table lists this clone with a count of one. The gene calls are TRBV25-1 and TRBJ2-7, with D perhaps matching TRBD1 (5 bases). This CDR3 region has 15 residues. Germline loops: CDR1 MGHDK, CDR2 SYGVNS. Trimming took 1 base from V and 6 from J, leaving 16 bases between them. The CDR3 region is CASSESTVKPGEQYF. The CDR3 nucleotides are TGTGCCAGCAGTGAATCGACAGTTAAACCGGGCGAGCAGTACTTC.

V is TRBV7-9 and J is TRBJ2-3; 12 positions agree with TRBD2. Germline CDR1 is SEHNR and CDR2 is FQNEAQ (reference sequence). The CDR3 is 15 amino acids. J lost 3 bases, V lost 4 bases, and 2 bases had no gene match. The CDR3 DNA reads as TGTGCCAGCAGCTCTAGCGGGAGGGAGACAGATACGCAGTATTTT. It codes for CASSSSGRETDTQYF. The full variable domain, completed using reference TRBV7-9 and TRBJ2-3, is DTGVSQNPRHKITKRGQNVTFRCDPISEHNRLYWYRQTLGQGPEFLTYFQNEAQLEKSRLLSDRFSAERPKGSFSTLEIQRTEQGDSAMYLCASSSSGRETDTQYFGPGTRLTVL.

This clone turned up a few times. V gene TRBV23-1 combines with J gene TRBJ1-2; TRBD1 agrees at 7 bases. TRBV23-1 carries the ORF label, with uncertain function. The trim removed 3 bases at V and 7 bases at J, leaving 20 bases unmatched. The CDR3 is 18 amino acids. The chain's CDR3 is CASSHPPILTGPERGYTF. In nucleotides, the CDR3 is TGCGCCAGCAGTCATCCTCCTATACTGACAGGGCCTGAGCGTGGCTACACCTTC.

This clone was recorded once. DNA for the CDR3: TGCGCCAGCAGTGAGTCTCAGGGGAGAGATGGCTACACCTTC. Translating gives CASSESQGRDGYTF. The J gene is TRBJ1-2, the V gene TRBV10-2, with TRBD1 as a possible D gene (6 bases). The germline V gene has CDR1 WSHSY and CDR2 SAAADI. Trimming took off 0 bases at V and 6 bases at J, with 11 bases between the two ends. This CDR3 region has 14 residues.

The V gene is TRBV4-2, the J gene TRBJ2-1; TRBD2 matches at 9 bases. The CDR3 loop spans 15 amino acids. Losses at the gene ends were 4 bases for V and 9 bases for J; bases not matched to a gene: 10. The germline V gene encodes CDR1 LGHNA and CDR2 YNFKEQ. In DNA form, the CDR3 reads TGTGCCAGCAGCCCATGGAGAGGGACTAGCAGTGAGCAGTTCTTC. Its translation: CASSPWRGTSSEQFF.

The genes are TRBV28 and TRBJ2-2; 10 bases line up with TRBD1. CDR1 is MDHEN and CDR2 is SYDVKM in the germline V gene. V lost 3 bases to trimming and J lost 7 bases; unmatched junction nucleotides: 5. The CDR3 is 15 residues long. CDR3: CASSFSGTGVGELFF. The CDR3 coding sequence is TGTGCCAGCAGTTTTTCAGGGACAGGGGTCGGGGAGCTGTTTTTT.